This is a list of T cell receptor beta chains from one sample in a study of OX40 agonist ivuxolimab in advanced cancers. Repertoires were generated with immunoSEQ multiplex PCR, while TCRdb's copy carries only in-frame clones and drops some. This table holds tens of thousands of clones, around 86% found once. Source: CD4+ or CD8+ T cells sorted from blood, taken in a trial of the OX40 agonist ivuxolimab. The receptors originated from an adult with an advanced solid tumor such as melanoma, head and neck, liver or kidney cancer. The CDR3 runs from the conserved cysteine through the conserved F or W. The D gene is left open where the match is weak. Size values are once, few and many counts, or a class for expanded clones, and some rows have none.

size,J,length,V,D,CDR3,DNA
-,TRBJ1-2,15,TRBV6-1,TRBD1,CASSEGRGRLYGYTF,TGTGCCAGCAGTGAAGGCAGGGGGCGGCTCTATGGCTACACCTTC
-,TRBJ1-5,12,TRBV27,-,CASSFRDQPQHF,TGTGCCAGCAGTTTCCGGGATCAGCCCCAGCATTTT
-,TRBJ1-2,18,TRBV11-2,-,CASSPNPQPGRANYGYTF,TGTGCCAGCAGCCCGAACCCTCAACCGGGTAGGGCTAACTATGGCTACACCTTC
once,TRBJ2-7,16,TRBV9,TRBD1,CASSPWRGGPTYEQYF,TGTGCCAGCAGCCCCTGGCGAGGGGGCCCTACCTACGAGCAGTACTTC
-,TRBJ2-7,13,TRBV27,-,CASSPTGIYEQYF,TGTGCCAGCAGTCCCACCGGAATCTACGAGCAGTACTTC
-,TRBJ2-2,14,TRBV4-1,-,CASSQDVGTGELFF,TGCGCCAGCAGCCAAGATGTTGGCACCGGGGAGCTGTTTTTT
-,TRBJ2-7,11,TRBV2,-,CANRGSYEQYF,TGTGCCAATAGGGGTTCCTACGAGCAGTACTTC
-,TRBJ1-2,13,TRBV30,-,CAWSVRLDYGYTF,TGTGCCTGGAGTGTACGGCTGGACTATGGCTACACCTTC
-,TRBJ2-5,12,TRBV11-2,-,CASSPSRETQYF,TGTGCCAGCAGCCCCTCAAGGGAGACCCAGTACTTC
-,TRBJ1-5,13,TRBV27,-,CASSIAGDQPQHF,TGTGCCAGCAGTATAGCTGGCGATCAGCCCCAGCATTTT
-,TRBJ2-2,15,TRBV2,-,CASSEVEPNTGELFF,TGTGCCAGCAGTGAGGTCGAGCCGAACACCGGGGAGCTGTTTTTT
-,TRBJ2-7,13,TRBV27,-,CASSLRGVDEQYF,TGTGCCAGCAGTCTTAGGGGGGTGGACGAGCAGTACTTC
-,TRBJ2-7,15,TRBV11-2,TRBD1,CASSLLGGAFYEQYF,TGTGCCAGCAGCTTACTAGGGGGCGCCTTCTACGAGCAGTACTTC
-,TRBJ2-1,12,TRBV5-6,-,CASSSLFDEQFF,TGTGCCAGCAGCTCCCTTTTCGATGAGCAGTTCTTC
-,TRBJ1-2,14,TRBV10-1,TRBD1,CASSEGDRNYGYTF,TGCGCCAGCAGTGAAGGGGACAGGAACTATGGCTACACCTTC
few,TRBJ2-1,14,TRBV11-2,TRBD2,CASSTTSGGDEQFF,TGTGCCAGCAGTACGACTAGCGGGGGCGATGAGCAGTTCTTC
-,TRBJ2-7,15,TRBV7-8,TRBD1,CASSHRDRATTEQYF,TGTGCCAGCAGTCACCGGGACAGGGCGACCACGGAGCAGTACTTC
-,TRBJ1-5,15,TRBV7-9,-,CASSLAGAEAQPQHF,TGTGCCAGCAGCTTAGCAGGAGCGGAGGCCCAGCCCCAGCATTTT
-,TRBJ2-7,16,TRBV15,-,CVTSTRGWGTKDEQYF,TGTGTCACCAGCACCCGGGGATGGGGTACGAAAGACGAGCAGTACTTC
-,TRBJ2-1,16,TRBV9,TRBD1,CASSSQEQGAGDEQFF,TGTGCCAGCAGCTCCCAAGAACAGGGGGCCGGCGATGAGCAGTTCTTC
-,TRBJ1-3,11,TRBV6-7,-,CASWVRKHHIF,TGTGCCAGCTGGGTCCGGAAACACCATATATTT
-,TRBJ2-2,14,TRBV5-6,-,CASSYGRGTGELFF,TGTGCCAGCAGCTACGGACGGGGCACCGGGGAGCTGTTTTTT
-,TRBJ2-7,14,TRBV28,TRBD1,CASSGGTGDYEQYF,TGTGCCAGCAGTGGCGGGACAGGGGACTACGAGCAGTACTTC
-,TRBJ2-7,14,TRBV27,TRBD1,CASSLYQGAYEQYF,TGTGCCAGCAGTTTATATCAGGGGGCTTACGAGCAGTACTTC
-,TRBJ2-5,11,TRBV7-9,-,CASSRKETQYF,TGTGCCAGCAGCCGCAAAGAGACCCAGTACTTC
-,TRBJ1-5,14,TRBV9,-,CASSVGGEWQPQHF,TGTGCCAGCAGCGTAGGGGGGGAATGGCAGCCCCAGCATTTT
-,TRBJ2-3,13,TRBV6-5,-,CASSYRSSVSWYF,TGTGCCAGCAGTTATCGAAGCTCAGTCTCGTGGTATTTT
-,TRBJ2-3,15,TRBV13,TRBD1,CASSFPRGNTDTQYF,TGTGCCAGCAGCTTCCCCAGGGGGAACACAGATACGCAGTATTTT
-,TRBJ2-5,15,TRBV29-1,TRBD2,CSANGLAGDQETQYF,TGCAGCGCTAACGGACTAGCGGGGGACCAAGAGACCCAGTACTTC
-,TRBJ2-7,15,TRBV11-2,-,CASSLLTGTSYEQYF,TGTGCCAGCAGCCTATTGACCGGGACCTCCTACGAGCAGTACTTC
-,TRBJ1-5,15,TRBV7-8,-,CASSPDILSNQPQHF,TGTGCCAGCAGCCCAGACATACTTAGCAATCAGCCCCAGCATTTT
-,TRBJ1-2,13,TRBV18,-,CASSETESYGYTF,TGTGCCAGCTCAGAGACAGAGAGCTATGGCTACACCTTC
-,TRBJ1-2,13,TRBV2,-,CASSELPDYGYTF,TGTGCCAGCAGTGAACTCCCGGACTATGGCTACACCTTC
-,TRBJ2-2,12,TRBV11-2,-,CASSLVPGELFF,TGTGCCAGCAGCTTAGTCCCCGGGGAGCTGTTTTTT
-,TRBJ1-2,14,TRBV12-5,-,CASGLTRDFEGYTF,TGTGCTAGTGGTTTGACCAGGGACTTCGAAGGCTACACCTTC
-,TRBJ2-7,13,TRBV28,-,CASSFGPRGEQYF,TGTGCCAGCAGTTTCGGCCCCCGGGGAGAGCAGTACTTC
-,TRBJ1-6,13,TRBV7-7,-,CASSLGGSSPLHF,TGTGCCAGCAGCTTAGGAGGAAGTTCACCCCTCCACTTT
once,TRBJ2-3,13,TRBV5-8,-,CASSLPGTDTQYF,TGTGCCAGCAGCTTGCCGGGCACAGATACGCAGTATTTT
-,TRBJ1-4,15,TRBV7-2,-,CASSLASGTGEKLFF,TGTGCCAGCAGCTTAGCTAGCGGGACGGGTGAAAAACTGTTTTTT
-,TRBJ2-7,14,TRBV7-6,TRBD1,CASTRTGAFAEQYF,TGTGCCAGCACACGGACAGGGGCCTTCGCCGAGCAGTACTTC